The rows below give T cell receptor beta chains drawn from one sample of a study of T cell responses to AZD1222 COVID-19 vaccine. Method: immunoSEQ multiplex PCR; TCRdb's copy keeps in-frame clones and lacks some. The data hold 100,000 or so clones, with 88% observed a single time. The sequencing used peripheral blood, collected on day 0 of AZD1222 vaccination. These TCRs come from an adult in good health. Each CDR3 is given without its conserved first and last residue. Each record gives: J gene, clone size, D gene, V gene, CDR3 protein. A D gene is named only where the DNA matches it firmly. Clone size, where shown, is once, few, many, or a class for clones that have expanded.

TRBJ2-1,NA,NA,TRBV7-8,ASSPRELLTYNEQF
TRBJ1-5,NA,NA,TRBV15,ATSRGGAGYQPQH
TRBJ2-7,NA,TRBD2,TRBV9,ASSPGPGLGEQY
TRBJ2-7,NA,TRBD1,TRBV18,ASSPPDRGGYEQY
TRBJ1-1,NA,TRBD1,TRBV28,ASKQQGADTEAF
TRBJ1-1,NA,TRBD1,TRBV27,ASSSQGRSAEAF
TRBJ2-7,once,NA,TRBV7-3,ASSLASGVFGEQY
TRBJ2-1,NA,NA,TRBV6-5,ASSYLGGFVNEQF
TRBJ2-1,NA,TRBD2,TRBV4-1,ASSQSLREIPANEQF
TRBJ2-3,once,TRBD1,TRBV28,ASSLWTGMRADTQY
TRBJ2-7,once,TRBD2,TRBV28,ASSNLAGGTYEQY
TRBJ1-5,NA,TRBD1,TRBV30,AWSLTGPNQPQH
TRBJ2-7,NA,NA,TRBV10-3,ATGRLNYTDSYEQY
TRBJ2-2,NA,NA,TRBV4-1,ASSVAGSNTGELF
TRBJ1-5,once,NA,TRBV12-3/TRBV12-4,ASSFGPDVAQH
TRBJ1-5,NA,NA,TRBV7-8,ASSPNPGNQPQH
TRBJ1-4,NA,NA,TRBV9,ASSPALGEVEKLF
TRBJ2-7,NA,NA,TRBV28,AIDRLTDGEQY
TRBJ2-3,NA,NA,TRBV6-4,ASSDSGSTDTQY
TRBJ1-3,NA,NA,TRBV18,ASSGRVENTIY
TRBJ1-1,NA,NA,TRBV7-9,ASSLAGSYTEAF
TRBJ2-2,NA,TRBD2,TRBV19,ASTSGRSGELF
TRBJ2-3,NA,TRBD1,TRBV18,ASSSTAQTGTGVPTDTQY
TRBJ1-5,NA,NA,TRBV3-1/TRBV3-2,ASSEGGYSNQPQH
TRBJ2-1,NA,NA,TRBV3-1/TRBV3-2,ASSPNLAEPSYNEQF
TRBJ1-2,NA,NA,TRBV19,ASSTQQGHYGYT
TRBJ1-4,NA,TRBD1,TRBV7-9,ASSRFQGATNEKLF
TRBJ2-2,NA,TRBD1,TRBV11-2,ASRRTGGSTGELF
TRBJ2-1,NA,TRBD2,TRBV7-4,ASSSLLGTSGHNEQF
TRBJ2-5,NA,TRBD1,TRBV19,ASSSGTGAATQY
TRBJ2-1,NA,TRBD2,TRBV11-2,ASSAPYLAGVVDEQF
TRBJ1-2,NA,NA,TRBV5-4,ASSLAGSVDYGYT
TRBJ1-2,NA,NA,TRBV4-1,ASSQAGTYYGYT
TRBJ2-7,NA,TRBD1,TRBV18,ASSPPADRGGYRYEQY
TRBJ2-1,NA,TRBD1,TRBV11-2,ASSEYRGNEQF
TRBJ2-7,NA,NA,TRBV27,ASRFGLEQY
TRBJ1-2,NA,NA,TRBV7-8,ASSFGGGAGYGYT
TRBJ2-2,NA,TRBD2,TRBV24-1,ATSRTSGRNTGELF
TRBJ2-1,NA,NA,TRBV18,ASSPQGVSYNEQF